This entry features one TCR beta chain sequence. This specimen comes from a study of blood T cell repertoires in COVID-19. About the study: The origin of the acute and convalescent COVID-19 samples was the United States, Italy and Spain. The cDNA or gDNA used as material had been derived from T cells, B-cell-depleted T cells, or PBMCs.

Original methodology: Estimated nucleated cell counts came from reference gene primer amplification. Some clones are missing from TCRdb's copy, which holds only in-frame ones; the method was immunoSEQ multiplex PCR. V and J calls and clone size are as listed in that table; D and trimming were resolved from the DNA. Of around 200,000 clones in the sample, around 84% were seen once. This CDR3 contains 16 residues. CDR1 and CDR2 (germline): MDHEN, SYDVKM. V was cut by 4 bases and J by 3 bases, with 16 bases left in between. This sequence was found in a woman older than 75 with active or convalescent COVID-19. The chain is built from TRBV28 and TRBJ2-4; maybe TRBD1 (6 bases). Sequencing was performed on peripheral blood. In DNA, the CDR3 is TGTGCCAGCAGTTCATTCACAGGGTTAGGCAAAAACATTCAGTACTTC. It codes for CASSSFTGLGKNIQYF.